This T cell receptor (beta chain) was obtained from a study of blood T cells in healthy people across ages. The germline V gene has CDR1 SEHNR and CDR2 FQNEAQ (reference sequence). CDR3 length equals 13 residues. V was pared by 5 bases and J by 7 bases, with 11 bases between. The second PCR ran about 6 to 12 cycles with a sample-barcoded 5' primer and J-beta primers. TCRdb redid the calling of the 5' RACE reads with MiXCR, one entry per CDR3 protein. The data contain around 500,000 distinct CDR3 sequences, about 29% of them singletons. This clonotype showed up many times. The same specimen was also included in a second study, on T cells of mothers and their children.

The chain combines TRBV7-9 with TRBJ2-2; D may be TRBD2 (6 bases). This clonotype was sampled from a boy aged 2 to 10 in good health. The specimen sequenced was blood. The CDR3 protein is CASSPTGVGELFF. CDR3 nucleotide sequence: TGTGCCAGCAGCCCAACGGGGGTCGGGGAGCTGTTTTTT.